This TCR beta chain was observed in a study of CD8+ T cells in alopecia areata. Sequencing templates came from extracted RNA that was reverse transcribed into cDNA. Some clones are missing from TCRdb's copy, which holds only in-frame ones; the method was immunoSEQ multiplex PCR. The table shows about 270,000 clones, with approximately 60% occurring only once. The germline V and J ends were trimmed by 3 bases and 5 bases, with 4 bases remaining between them. The CDR3 is 12 amino acids. Looked up from germline, CDR1 is MNHEY and CDR2 is SMNVEV (reference sequence). Stated treatment: oral pan-JAK inhibitor, 5-10 mg twice daily.

This sequence joins TRBV27 and TRBJ2-2; D unclear. This TCR derives from a human donor with alopecia areata. Sample: CD4+ T cells sorted from blood, taken at week 52, from a patient treated with tofacitinib. The DNA of the CDR3 is TGTGCCAGCAGTTTTACTACCGGGGAGCTGTTTTTT. Amino acid sequence: CASSFTTGELFF.